The next 24 T cell receptor beta chains were all read from a single sample in a study of cytomegalovirus exposure and HLA in healthy donors. PCR primers comprised 60 Vbeta and 13 Jbeta primers. The table came from immunoSEQ multiplex PCR; TCRdb's copy has only in-frame clones and leaves some out. Recorded for this sample: 120,000 to 150,000 clones. Sequencing input: PBMCs. The receptors originated from a woman aged 50 to 65 in good health and CMV-seronegative.

The chain has TRBV7-9 and TRBJ2-3, with 15 positions matching TRBD2. Germline CDR1 is SEHNR and CDR2 is FQNEAQ (reference sequence). The CDR3 is made up of 14 amino acids. J was trimmed by 14 bases and V by 1 base; bases with no gene match: 4. CDR3 protein: CASSLGTSGRGPYF. The CDR3 DNA is TGTGCCAGCAGCTTAGGGACTAGCGGGAGGGGCCCGTATTTT. The whole variable domain, filled in from reference TRBV7-9 and TRBJ2-3, reads DTGVSQNPRHKITKRGQNVTFRCDPISEHNRLYWYRQTLGQGPEFLTYFQNEAQLEKSRLLSDRFSAERPKGSFSTLEIQRTEQGDSAMYLCASSLGTSGRGPYFGPGTRLTVL.

This rearrangement joins TRBV2 to TRBJ2-3; 8 bases align to TRBD2. Germline V gene lookup returns CDR1 SNHLY and CDR2 FYNNEI. This CDR3 spans 11 amino acids. With 4 bases clipped from V and 11 bases from J, the junction kept 2 bases outside the gene matches. Here the CDR3 DNA reads TGTGCCAGCAGTGCGGGAGGGGAGCAGTATTTT. Protein: CASSAGGEQYF.

The chain employs TRBV6-5 and TRBJ1-6, with a weak D call TRBD1 (5 bases). V lost 6 bases to trimming and J lost 9 bases, with 12 bases between them. CDR1 and CDR2 from the germline V gene are MNHEY and SVGAGI. There are 13 residues in the CDR3. As DNA, the CDR3 is TGTGCCAGCAGGGATACAGGTCCTTCACCCCTCCACTTT. It encodes CASRDTGPSPLHF.

The J gene is TRBJ2-1, the V gene TRBV6-5; D might be TRBD1 (6 bases). Germline V gives CDR1 MNHEY, CDR2 SVGAGI. The V gene lost 6 bases and the J gene lost 8 bases, with 20 bases spanning the gap. The CDR3 covers 15 residues. CDR3 protein: CASRAGTWLADEQFF. CDR3 DNA: TGTGCCAGCAGGGCCGGGACATGGTTGGCGGATGAGCAGTTCTTC.

This chain joins TRBV11-2 and TRBJ2-5; D is perhaps TRBD1 (6 bases). Trimming took off 0 bases at V and 9 bases at J, with 11 bases between the two ends. CDR3 length: 13 residues. Germline assignment: CDR1 SGHAT and CDR2 FQNNGV. The CDR3 DNA follows: TGTGCCAGCAGCTTAGATGGACCAGGGGCCCAGTACTTC. Translation: CASSLDGPGAQYF.

The chain links TRBV28 to TRBJ1-1; D not certain. Per the germline V gene, CDR1 is MDHEN and CDR2 is SYDVKM. The CDR3 length is 12 residues. The V gene lost 4 bases and the J gene lost 4 bases, with 7 bases spanning the gap. The CDR3 region is CASSSPGTEAFF. The CDR3 DNA follows: TGTGCCAGCAGTTCACCCGGCACTGAAGCTTTCTTT. The full variable domain, with the rest looked up from reference TRBV28 and TRBJ1-1, is DVKVTQSSRYLVKRTGEKVFLECVQDMDHENMFWYRQDPGLGLRLIYFSYDVKMKEKGDIPEGYSVSREKKERFSLILESASTNQTSMYLCASSSPGTEAFFGQGTRLTVV.

V gene TRBV9 combines with J gene TRBJ2-7; D is unclear. Germline V lookup: CDR1 SGDLS, CDR2 YYNGEE. The length of the CDR3 is 14 residues. The V and J ends lost 2 bases and 2 bases respectively, with 11 bases between them. The CDR3 region is CASSVSSIPYEQYF. The CDR3 coding sequence is TGTGCCAGCAGCGTGAGTTCTATCCCCTACGAGCAGTACTTC.

J is TRBJ1-2 and V is TRBV4-3, with 8 bases matching TRBD1. This CDR3 has 13 residues. J gave up 7 bases and V 3 bases, and 4 bases lay outside the gene matches. Germline V CDR1 and CDR2: LGHNA, YSLEER. The CDR3 DNA reads TGCGCCAGCAGCCAGACAGGGGCCGGTGGCTACACCTTC. The encoded protein is CASSQTGAGGYTF.

The J gene is TRBJ2-1, the V gene TRBV19, with a tentative D call TRBD2 (6 bases). CDR3 length equals 14 residues. CDR1 LNHDA and CDR2 SQIVND come from the germline V gene (reference sequence). V dropped 7 bases and J dropped 9 bases, with 19 bases sitting between them. This chain's CDR3 is CASNTGRRVGEQFF. CDR3 nucleotide sequence: TGTGCCAGTAATACGGGGAGGAGGGTGGGTGAGCAGTTCTTC.

V usage is TRBV7-9 and J usage is TRBJ1-5; D gene uncertain. The ends were cut back, 1 base at V and 0 bases at J, with 7 bases in the middle. Germline lookup yields CDR1 SEHNR and CDR2 FQNEAQ (reference sequence). This CDR3 spans 15 amino acids. The CDR3, as DNA: TGTGCCAGCAGCTTAGGAGGCTTTAGCAATCAGCCCCAGCATTTT. Translating gives CASSLGGFSNQPQHF.

The chain uses TRBV4-1 and TRBJ1-1, with unresolved D. Germline CDR1 MGHRA, CDR2 YSYEKL. Trimming took 7 bases from V and 0 from J, leaving 12 bases between them. The CDR3 covers 14 residues. The CDR3 sequence: CASNLPMVNTEAFF. For the CDR3, the DNA is TGCGCCAGCAACTTGCCGATGGTGAACACTGAAGCTTTCTTT.

The V gene is TRBV19, the J gene TRBJ2-7; D possibly corresponds to TRBD2 (5 bases). V was pared by 1 base and J by 6 bases, with 13 bases between. Germline V gene lookup returns CDR1 LNHDA and CDR2 SQIVND (reference sequence). This CDR3 has 14 residues. The CDR3 sequence is CASSIAPASGEQYF. The CDR3, as DNA: TGTGCCAGTAGTATAGCCCCAGCAAGCGGCGAGCAGTACTTC.

The CDR3 sequence: CASSADGGDGYTF. For the CDR3, the DNA is TGTGCCAGCAGCGCCGACGGAGGCGATGGCTACACCTTC. The V and J genes are TRBV9 and TRBJ1-2; the D is unclear. Germline CDR1 is SGDLS and CDR2 is YYNGEE. The CDR3 contains 13 residues. V was trimmed by 3 bases and J by 6 bases, leaving 12 bases between them.

For the CDR3, the DNA is TGTGCCAGCAGCTTAGGCTCTGGCGAGACCCAGTACTTC. As protein: CASSLGSGETQYF. The chain joins TRBV7-3 to TRBJ2-5; D unclear. Germline CDR1 reads SGHTA; CDR2 reads FQGTGA. This CDR3 spans 13 amino acids. Trimming took off 2 bases at V and 5 bases at J, with 9 bases between the two ends.

The rearrangement links TRBV25-1 to TRBJ1-3; D gene uncertain. This CDR3 region has 15 residues. Germline V CDR1 and CDR2: MGHDK, SYGVNS. V lost 1 base, J lost 3 bases, and 10 bases lay in between. The CDR3 coding sequence is TGTGCCAGCAGTGAATTACGAGGGAATGGAAACACCATATATTTT. Protein product: CASSELRGNGNTIYF.

This chain links TRBV19 with TRBJ2-7; the match to TRBD1 covers 8 bases. The CDR3 has 15 residues. V gave up 8 bases and J gave up 3 bases; unmatched junction bases: 12. The germline gives CDR1 LNHDA, CDR2 SQIVND (reference sequence). Here the CDR3 DNA reads TGTGCCAGTGGACTTTCCGGGACAGGCCGCTACGAGCAGTACTTC. As protein: CASGLSGTGRYEQYF.

The chain combines TRBV5-5 with TRBJ1-1; TRBD1 is a possible D gene (5 bases). The CDR3 is 15 amino acids. In germline, CDR1 is SGHKS, CDR2 YYEKEE (reference sequence). V lost 0 bases to trimming and J lost 5 bases, with 14 bases between them. The CDR3 coding sequence is TGTGCCAGCAGCTTGGGAGTAGGGGAGGTGACTGAAGCTTTCTTT. This gives the protein CASSLGVGEVTEAFF.

The chain couples TRBV19 to TRBJ2-7; 9 bases map to TRBD1. Germline CDR1 and CDR2: LNHDA and SQIVND (reference sequence). Trimming removed 8 bases from V and 3 bases from J; junction bases left unmatched: 14. CDR3 length: 16 residues. The CDR3 loop is CASSQIAGTGIYEQYF. As DNA, the CDR3 is TGTGCCAGTTCGCAGATTGCCGGGACAGGGATCTACGAGCAGTACTTC.

The rearrangement joins TRBV6-5 to TRBJ1-3; no clear D. Per germline, CDR1 MNHEY and CDR2 SVGAGI. The CDR3 has 14 amino acids. Trimming left V 5 bases short and J 0 bases short, with 8 bases between. The CDR3: CASSGQLSGNTIYF. As DNA, the CDR3 is TGTGCCAGCAGTGGGCAACTCTCTGGAAACACCATATATTTT.

V is TRBV18 and J is TRBJ1-1, with TRBD1 matching over 7 bases. Unmatched junction bases numbered 4, after V lost 2 bases and J lost 1 base. CDR3 length: 15 residues. Germline V gene lookup returns CDR1 KGHSH and CDR2 LQKENI. CDR3 loop: CASSPNRGGNTEAFF. In nucleotides, the CDR3 is TGTGCCAGCTCACCAAACAGGGGTGGGAACACTGAAGCTTTCTTT.

The rearrangement uses TRBV28 and TRBJ1-1; TRBD1 matches 12 bases. The CDR3 runs 17 residues. The V segment lost 5 bases and the J segment 5 bases; nucleotides outside the gene matches: 12. CDR1 and CDR2 from the germline V gene are MDHEN and SYDVKM. CDR3 residues: CASSVAGTGGEWTEAFF. The CDR3 nucleotides read TGTGCCAGCAGTGTAGCCGGGACAGGGGGCGAGTGGACTGAAGCTTTCTTT.

Notes on this clone: Other DNA sequences in this specimen translate into the identical CDR3. This rearrangement joins TRBV19 to TRBJ2-3; 7 positions agree with TRBD2. Losses at the gene ends were 1 base for V and 4 bases for J; bases not matched to a gene: 5. CDR1 is LNHDA, CDR2 SQIVND, per germline (reference sequence). The CDR3 consists of 15 residues. The CDR3 protein is CASSIGGGLADTQYF. The CDR3, as DNA: TGTGCCAGTAGTATAGGCGGGGGTCTAGCAGATACGCAGTATTTT.

The chain links TRBV30 to TRBJ1-2, with TRBD1 identical over 9 bases. Germline values: CDR1 GTSNPN, CDR2 SVGIG (reference sequence). There are 12 residues in the CDR3. The V segment lost 5 bases and the J segment 8 bases; nucleotides outside the gene matches: 6. The CDR3 here is CAWDPGQGGYTF. The CDR3 bases are TGTGCCTGGGATCCGGGACAGGGCGGCTACACCTTC.

V is TRBV7-9 and J is TRBJ2-7, with D possibly being TRBD2 (6 bases). Trimming took off 2 bases at V and 0 bases at J, with 11 bases between the two ends. The CDR3 runs to 15 residues. The germline CDR1 and CDR2 sequences are SEHNR and FQNEAQ (reference sequence). CDR3 DNA: TGTGCCAGCAGCTTAAGGAGGGTAGGCTCCTACGAGCAGTACTTC. Translation: CASSLRRVGSYEQYF.